Sequencing of this T cell receptor (beta chain) was carried out in a study of spatial heterogeneity in lung cancer. The CDR3 has 15 residues. Trimming removed 0 bases at V and 5 bases at J, with 16 bases between. Germline V gene lookup returns CDR1 DFQATT and CDR2 SNEGSKA (reference sequence). Time point specified: sample taken at primary tumor resection. Unsorted tumor, nontumor lung tissue or cryopreserved PBMC supplied the whole RNA. This clonotype was picked up many times. TCRdb reprocessed the 5' RACE reads via MiXCR and lists one record per CDR3 protein. The data contain 5,000 to 6,500 distinct CDR3 sequences, approximately 2.9% of them singletons.

The material sequenced was normal lung tissue next to the tumor, taken at surgery. The chain links TRBV20-1 to TRBJ2-5, with D tentatively TRBD1 (6 bases). This TCR was sampled from a male donor with early-stage non-small cell lung cancer. The CDR3 loop reads CSARDRERGFETQYF. The CDR3 nucleotides are TGCAGTGCTAGAGATCGGGAAAGGGGGTTTGAGACCCAGTACTTC.